One and the same sample provided the 6 T cell receptor beta chains below, sequenced in a study of technical replicates of blood from a handful of donors. The protocol was immunoSEQ multiplex PCR, while the TCRdb copy is restricted to in-frame clones and leaves out a portion. The data contain 65,000 to 85,000 clones, 94% of them singletons. Material: T cells isolated from PBMCs. The origin of the receptors is a human donor in good health.

This clone was seen once. CDR3 bases: TGTGCCAGCAGCTTCGGCGGAGGCGTCTCCTACGAGCAGTACTTC. This encodes CASSFGGGVSYEQYF. The chain links TRBV5-4 to TRBJ2-7; D may be TRBD2 (5 bases). The germline CDR1 and CDR2 sequences are SGHNT and YYREEE (reference sequence). The CDR3 spans 15 residues. V was cut by 2 bases and J by 0 bases, with 12 bases left in between.

This sequence joins TRBV4-3 and TRBJ2-7; TRBD2 matches at 8 bases. There are 16 residues in the CDR3. V shed 2 bases, J shed 3 bases, and the junction held 9 bases outside the gene matches. The germline gives CDR1 LGHNA, CDR2 YSLEER. The CDR3 sequence is CASSQIAGTRVYEQYF. The DNA of the CDR3 is TGCGCCAGCAGCCAAATTGCCGGGACTAGGGTCTACGAGCAGTACTTC.

The V call is TRBV7-2, the J call TRBJ2-7; a possible D gene is TRBD2 (6 bases). This CDR3 contains 13 residues. The germline V gene has CDR1 SGHTA and CDR2 FQGNSA. The ends were cut back, 5 bases at V and 2 bases at J, with 10 bases in the middle. The DNA for the CDR3 is TGTGCCAGCAGCGGGACTGGGACCTACGAGCAGTACTTC. Its protein is CASSGTGTYEQYF.

The count of this clone is one. The chain couples TRBV27 to TRBJ1-4; TRBD1 matches at 12 bases. In germline, CDR1 is MNHEY, CDR2 SMNVEV (reference sequence). CDR3 length: 14 residues. Unmatched junction bases numbered 4, after V lost 5 bases and J lost 9 bases. Here the CDR3 reads CASSPGQGAQKLFF. CDR3 nucleotides: TGTGCCAGCAGTCCGGGACAGGGGGCGCAAAAACTGTTTTTT.

The rearrangement joins TRBV14 to TRBJ1-1; possible D gene TRBD1, 5 bases. CDR1 and CDR2 from the germline V gene are SGHDN and FVKESK. V shed 3 bases and J shed 4 bases, with 12 bases lying between them. CDR3 length: 14 amino acids. CDR3 sequence (DNA): TGTGCCAGCAGCCAGGGACTCCTAAGCACTGAAGCTTTCTTT. This codes for CASSQGLLSTEAFF. The whole variable domain, filled in from reference TRBV14 and TRBJ1-1, reads EAGVTQFPSHSVIEKGQTVTLRCDPISGHDNLYWYRRVMGKEIKFLLHFVKESKQDESGMPNNRFLAERTGGTYSTLKVQPAELEDSGVYFCASSQGLLSTEAFFGQGTRLTVV.

The rearrangement joins TRBV5-4 to TRBJ2-1; 11 nucleotides line up with TRBD2. The trim removed 4 bases at V and 5 bases at J, leaving 5 bases unmatched. The CDR3 sequence is 15 residues long. Germline CDR1 SGHNT, CDR2 YYREEE (reference sequence). In nucleotides, the CDR3 is TGTGCCAGCAGCCCCCGACTAGCGGGACACAATGAGCAGTTCTTC. Translated, it gives CASSPRLAGHNEQFF.